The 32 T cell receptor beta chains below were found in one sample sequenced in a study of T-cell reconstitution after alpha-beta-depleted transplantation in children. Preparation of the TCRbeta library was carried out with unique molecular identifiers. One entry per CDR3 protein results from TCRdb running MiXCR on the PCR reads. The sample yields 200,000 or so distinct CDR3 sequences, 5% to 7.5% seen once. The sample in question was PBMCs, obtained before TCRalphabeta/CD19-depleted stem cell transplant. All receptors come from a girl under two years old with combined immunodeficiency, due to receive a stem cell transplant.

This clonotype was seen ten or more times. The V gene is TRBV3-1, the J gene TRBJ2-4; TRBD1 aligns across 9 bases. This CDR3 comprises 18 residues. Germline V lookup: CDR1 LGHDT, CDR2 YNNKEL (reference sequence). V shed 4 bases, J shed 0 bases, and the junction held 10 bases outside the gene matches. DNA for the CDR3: TGTGCCAGCAGCCCCTGGACAGGGGATGGGGTAGCCAAAAACATTCAGTACTTC. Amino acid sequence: CASSPWTGDGVAKNIQYF. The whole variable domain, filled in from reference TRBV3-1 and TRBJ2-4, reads DTAVSQTPKYLVTQMGNDKSIKCEQNLGHDTMYWYKQDSKKFLKIMFSYNNKELIINETVPNRFSPKSPDKAHLNLHINSLELGDSAVYFCASSPWTGDGVAKNIQYFGAGTRLSVL.

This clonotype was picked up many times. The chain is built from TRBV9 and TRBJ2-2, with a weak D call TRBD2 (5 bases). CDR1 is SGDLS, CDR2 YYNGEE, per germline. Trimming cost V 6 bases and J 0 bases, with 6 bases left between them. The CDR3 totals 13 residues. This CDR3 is CASKDSNTGELFF. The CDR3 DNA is TGTGCCAGCAAGGACTCGAACACCGGGGAGCTGTTTTTT.

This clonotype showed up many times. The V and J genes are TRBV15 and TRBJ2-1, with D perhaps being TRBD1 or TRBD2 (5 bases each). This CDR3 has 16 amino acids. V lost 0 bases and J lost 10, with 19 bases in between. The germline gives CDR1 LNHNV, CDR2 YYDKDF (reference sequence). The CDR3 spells CATSRDMLGASGEQFF. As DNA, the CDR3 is TGTGCCACCAGCAGAGATATGTTAGGGGCTTCGGGGGAGCAGTTCTTC.

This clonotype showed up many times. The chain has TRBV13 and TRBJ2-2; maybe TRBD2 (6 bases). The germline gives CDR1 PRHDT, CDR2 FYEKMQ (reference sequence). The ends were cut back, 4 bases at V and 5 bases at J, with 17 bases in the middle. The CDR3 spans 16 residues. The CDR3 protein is CASSWGLLMSTGELFF. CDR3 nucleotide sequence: TGTGCCAGCAGCTGGGGACTCCTGATGAGTACCGGGGAGCTGTTTTTT.

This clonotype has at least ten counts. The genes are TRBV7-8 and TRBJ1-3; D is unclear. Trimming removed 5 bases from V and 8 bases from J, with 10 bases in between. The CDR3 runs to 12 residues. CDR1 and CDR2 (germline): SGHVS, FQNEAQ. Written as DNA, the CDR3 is TGTGCCAGCAGCCTCATGGCGGACACCATATATTTT. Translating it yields CASSLMADTIYF.

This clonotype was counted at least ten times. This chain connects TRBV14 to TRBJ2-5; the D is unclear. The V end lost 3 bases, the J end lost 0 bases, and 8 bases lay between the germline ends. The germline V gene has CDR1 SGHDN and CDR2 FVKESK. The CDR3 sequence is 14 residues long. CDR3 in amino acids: CASSQVGYQETQYF. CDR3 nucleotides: TGTGCCAGCAGCCAGGTCGGATACCAAGAGACCCAGTACTTC. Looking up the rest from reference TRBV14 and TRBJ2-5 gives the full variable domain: EAGVTQFPSHSVIEKGQTVTLRCDPISGHDNLYWYRRVMGKEIKFLLHFVKESKQDESGMPNNRFLAERTGGTYSTLKVQPAELEDSGVYFCASSQVGYQETQYFGPGTRLLVL.

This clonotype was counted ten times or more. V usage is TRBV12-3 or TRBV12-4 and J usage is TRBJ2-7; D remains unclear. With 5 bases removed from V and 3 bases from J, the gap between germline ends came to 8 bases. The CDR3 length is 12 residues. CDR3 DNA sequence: TGTGCCAGCAGTGCTCCGAGCTACGAGCAGTACTTC. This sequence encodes CASSAPSYEQYF.

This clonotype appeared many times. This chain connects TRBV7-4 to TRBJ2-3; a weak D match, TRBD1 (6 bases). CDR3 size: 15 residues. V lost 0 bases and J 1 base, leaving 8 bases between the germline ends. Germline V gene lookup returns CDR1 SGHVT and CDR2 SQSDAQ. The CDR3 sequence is CASSLAQGCTDTQYF. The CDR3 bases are TGTGCCAGCAGCTTAGCTCAGGGGTGCACAGATACGCAGTATTTT.

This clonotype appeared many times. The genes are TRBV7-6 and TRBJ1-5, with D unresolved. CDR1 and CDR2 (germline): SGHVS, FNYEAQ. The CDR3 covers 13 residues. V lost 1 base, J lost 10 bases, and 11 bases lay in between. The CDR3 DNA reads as TGTGCCAGCAGCTTAGTCGCGGAGGACCCCCAGCATTTT. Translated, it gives CASSLVAEDPQHF.

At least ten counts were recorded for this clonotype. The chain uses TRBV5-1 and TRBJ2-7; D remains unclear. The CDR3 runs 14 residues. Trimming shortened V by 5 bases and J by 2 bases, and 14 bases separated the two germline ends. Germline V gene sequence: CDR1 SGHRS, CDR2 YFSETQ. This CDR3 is CASSSFGGAYEQYF. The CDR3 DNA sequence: TGCGCCAGCAGTTCCTTTGGTGGAGCCTACGAGCAGTACTTC.

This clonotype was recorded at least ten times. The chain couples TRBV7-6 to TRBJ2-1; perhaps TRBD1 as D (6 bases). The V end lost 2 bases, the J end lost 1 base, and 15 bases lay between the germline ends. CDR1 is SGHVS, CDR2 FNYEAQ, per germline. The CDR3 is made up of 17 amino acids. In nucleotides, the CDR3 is TGTGCCAGCAGCTTACCGTCGGCAGGGGTGTCCTACAATGAGCAGTTCTTC. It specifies CASSLPSAGVSYNEQFF.

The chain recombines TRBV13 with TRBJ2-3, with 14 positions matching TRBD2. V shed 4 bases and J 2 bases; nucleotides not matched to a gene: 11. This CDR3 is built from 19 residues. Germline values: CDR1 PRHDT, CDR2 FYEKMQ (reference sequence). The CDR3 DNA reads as TGTGCCAGCAGCTACCAGACTAGCGGGGGGGCCTGGCACACAGATACGCAGTATTTT. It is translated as CASSYQTSGGAWHTDTQYF. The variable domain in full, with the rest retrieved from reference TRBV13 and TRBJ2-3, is AAGVIQSPRHLIKEKRETATLKCYPIPRHDTVYWYQQGPGQDPQFLISFYEKMQSDKGSIPDRFSAQQFSDYHSELNMSSLELGDSALYFCASSYQTSGGAWHTDTQYFGPGTRLTVL.

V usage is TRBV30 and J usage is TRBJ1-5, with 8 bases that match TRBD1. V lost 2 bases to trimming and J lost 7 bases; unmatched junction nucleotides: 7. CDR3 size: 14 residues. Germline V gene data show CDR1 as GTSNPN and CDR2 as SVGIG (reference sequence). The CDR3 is CAWSPSGGWQPQHF. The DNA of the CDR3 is TGTGCCTGGAGTCCATCAGGGGGCTGGCAGCCCCAGCATTTT.

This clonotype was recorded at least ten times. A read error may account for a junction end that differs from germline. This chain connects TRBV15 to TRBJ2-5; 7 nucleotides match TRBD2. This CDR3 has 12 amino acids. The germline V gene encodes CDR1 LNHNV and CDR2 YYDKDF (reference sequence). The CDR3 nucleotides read TGTGCCACCAGCACGGGACTATTAGCTGTTAACTTC. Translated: CATSTGLLAVNF.

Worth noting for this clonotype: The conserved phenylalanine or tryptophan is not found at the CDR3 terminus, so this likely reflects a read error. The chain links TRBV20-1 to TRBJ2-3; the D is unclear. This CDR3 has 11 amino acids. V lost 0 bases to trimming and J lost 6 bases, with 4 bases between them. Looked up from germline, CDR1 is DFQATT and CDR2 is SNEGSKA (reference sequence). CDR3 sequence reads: CSARDTDTQYS. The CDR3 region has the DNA TGCAGTGCTAGAGATACGGATACGCAGTATTCT.

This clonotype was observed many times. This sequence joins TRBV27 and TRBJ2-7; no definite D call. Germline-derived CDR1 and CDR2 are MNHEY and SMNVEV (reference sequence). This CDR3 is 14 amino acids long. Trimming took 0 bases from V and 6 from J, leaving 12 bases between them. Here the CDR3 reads CASSLSEGSPEQYF. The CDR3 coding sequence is TGTGCCAGCAGTTTATCCGAAGGTAGCCCCGAGCAGTACTTC.

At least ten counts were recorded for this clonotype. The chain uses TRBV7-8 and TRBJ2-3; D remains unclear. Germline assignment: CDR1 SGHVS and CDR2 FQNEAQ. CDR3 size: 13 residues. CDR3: CGSYGPSTDTQYF. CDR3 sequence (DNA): TGTGGGTCTTACGGGCCTAGCACAGATACGCAGTATTTT. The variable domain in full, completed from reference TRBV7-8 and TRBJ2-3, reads GAGVSQSPRYKVAKRGQDVALRCDPISGHVSLFWYQQALGQGPEFLTYFQNEAQLDKSGLPSDRFFAERPEGSVSTLKIQRTQQEDSAVYLCGSYGPSTDTQYFGPGTRLTVL.

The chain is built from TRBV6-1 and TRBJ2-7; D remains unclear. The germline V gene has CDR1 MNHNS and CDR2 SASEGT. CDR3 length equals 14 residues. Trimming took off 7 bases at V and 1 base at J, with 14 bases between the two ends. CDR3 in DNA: TGTGCCAGCATACCAACAGTCCAATCCTACGAGCAGTACTTC. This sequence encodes CASIPTVQSYEQYF.

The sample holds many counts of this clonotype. The CDR3 spells CATSTSREGEAFF. The CDR3 DNA reads as TGTGCCACCAGCACCAGCAGGGAAGGCGAAGCTTTCTTT. The V call is TRBV15, the J call TRBJ1-1, with D possibly TRBD1 on 5 matching bases. Germline CDR1 LNHNV, CDR2 YYDKDF (reference sequence). V was clipped by 4 bases and J by 8 bases, with 14 bases between them. This CDR3 is 13 amino acids long.

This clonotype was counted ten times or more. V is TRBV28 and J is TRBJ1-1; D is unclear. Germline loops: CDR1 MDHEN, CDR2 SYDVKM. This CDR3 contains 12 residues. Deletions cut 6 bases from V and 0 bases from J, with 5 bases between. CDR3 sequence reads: CASRVMNTEAFF. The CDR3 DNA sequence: TGTGCCAGCAGGGTGATGAACACTGAAGCTTTCTTT.

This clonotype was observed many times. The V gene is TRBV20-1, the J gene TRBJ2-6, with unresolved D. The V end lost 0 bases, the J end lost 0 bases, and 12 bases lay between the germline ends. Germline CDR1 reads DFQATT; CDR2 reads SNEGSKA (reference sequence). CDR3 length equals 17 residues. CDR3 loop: CSARDQKGNSGANVLTF. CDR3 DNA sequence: TGCAGTGCTAGAGATCAAAAGGGCAACTCTGGGGCCAACGTCCTGACTTTC.

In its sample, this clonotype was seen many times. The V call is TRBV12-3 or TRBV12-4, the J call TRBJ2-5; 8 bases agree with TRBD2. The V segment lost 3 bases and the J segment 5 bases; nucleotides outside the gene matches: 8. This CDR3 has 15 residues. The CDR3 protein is CASSFGGAVGETQYF. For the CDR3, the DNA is TGTGCCAGCAGTTTCGGGGGGGCGGTAGGCGAGACCCAGTACTTC.

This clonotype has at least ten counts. CDR3 region: CSARGWRSTVYNEQFF. In DNA, the CDR3 is TGCAGTGCTAGGGGCTGGCGGAGTACCGTATACAATGAGCAGTTCTTC. This rearrangement joins TRBV20-1 to TRBJ2-1; D uncertain. V was shortened by 3 bases and J by 4 bases, with 19 bases between the two germline ends. Germline V CDR1 and CDR2: DFQATT, SNEGSKA (reference sequence). The CDR3 sequence is 16 residues long.

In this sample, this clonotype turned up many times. CDR3 residues: CASSLAPRRGESNEQFF. The CDR3 DNA reads as TGTGCCAGCAGCTTGGCCCCCAGGAGGGGGGAAAGCAATGAGCAGTTCTTC. This sequence joins TRBV5-6 and TRBJ2-1, with D perhaps assigned TRBD1 or TRBD2 (6 bases each). Germline loops: CDR1 SGHDT, CDR2 YYEEEE. V lost 0 bases and J lost 6, with 19 bases in between. The CDR3 loop spans 17 amino acids.

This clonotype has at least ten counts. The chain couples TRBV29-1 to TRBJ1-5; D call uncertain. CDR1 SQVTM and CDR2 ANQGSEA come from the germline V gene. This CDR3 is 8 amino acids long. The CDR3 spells CRSEPQHF. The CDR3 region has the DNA TGCCGCAGTGAGCCCCAGCATTTT.

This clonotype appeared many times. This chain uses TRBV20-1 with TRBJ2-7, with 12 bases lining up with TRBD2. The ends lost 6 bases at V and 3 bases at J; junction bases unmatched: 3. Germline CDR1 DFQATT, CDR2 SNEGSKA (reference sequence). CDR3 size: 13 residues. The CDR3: CSATSGGLYEQYF. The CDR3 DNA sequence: TGCAGTGCGACTAGCGGGGGCCTCTACGAGCAGTACTTC.

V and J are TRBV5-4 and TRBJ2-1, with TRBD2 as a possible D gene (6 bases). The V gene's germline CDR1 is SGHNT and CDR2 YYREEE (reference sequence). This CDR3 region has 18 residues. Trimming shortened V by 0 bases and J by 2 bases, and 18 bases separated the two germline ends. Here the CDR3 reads CASSLAAGQALAYNEQFF. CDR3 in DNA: TGTGCCAGCAGCTTGGCCGCGGGGCAGGCCCTCGCCTACAATGAGCAGTTCTTC.

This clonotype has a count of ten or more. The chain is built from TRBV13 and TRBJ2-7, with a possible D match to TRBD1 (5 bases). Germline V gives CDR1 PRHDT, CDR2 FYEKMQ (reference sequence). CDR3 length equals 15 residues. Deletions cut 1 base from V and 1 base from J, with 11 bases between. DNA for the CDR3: TGTGCCAGCAGCTTAGCAGGGCTTTTATCCTACGAGCAGTACTTC. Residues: CASSLAGLLSYEQYF.

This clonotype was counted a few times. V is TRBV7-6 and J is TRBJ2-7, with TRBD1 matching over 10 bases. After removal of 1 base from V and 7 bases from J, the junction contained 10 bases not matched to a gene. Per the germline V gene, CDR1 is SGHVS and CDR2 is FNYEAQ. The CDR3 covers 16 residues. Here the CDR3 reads CASSLGPGQGFGEQYF. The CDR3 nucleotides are TGTGCCAGCAGCTTAGGTCCGGGACAGGGGTTCGGTGAGCAGTACTTC.

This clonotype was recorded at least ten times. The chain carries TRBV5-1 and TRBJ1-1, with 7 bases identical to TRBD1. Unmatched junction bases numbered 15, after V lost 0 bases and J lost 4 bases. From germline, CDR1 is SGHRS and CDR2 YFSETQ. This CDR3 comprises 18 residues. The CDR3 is CASSLEGDRYIVPTEAFF. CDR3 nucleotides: TGCGCCAGCAGCTTGGAGGGGGACAGATATATCGTCCCCACTGAAGCTTTCTTT. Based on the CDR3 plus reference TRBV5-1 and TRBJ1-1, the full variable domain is KAGVTQTPRYLIKTRGQQVTLSCSPISGHRSVSWYQQTPGQGLQFLFEYFSETQRNKGNFPGRFSGRQFSNSRSEMNVSTLELGDSALYLCASSLEGDRYIVPTEAFFGQGTRLTVV.

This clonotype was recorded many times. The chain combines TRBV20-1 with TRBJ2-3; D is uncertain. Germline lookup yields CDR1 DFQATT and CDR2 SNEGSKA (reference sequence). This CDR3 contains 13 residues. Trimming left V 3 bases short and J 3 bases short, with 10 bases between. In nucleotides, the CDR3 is TGCAGTGCTAGCGACTTGGTTACAGATACGCAGTATTTT. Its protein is CSASDLVTDTQYF.

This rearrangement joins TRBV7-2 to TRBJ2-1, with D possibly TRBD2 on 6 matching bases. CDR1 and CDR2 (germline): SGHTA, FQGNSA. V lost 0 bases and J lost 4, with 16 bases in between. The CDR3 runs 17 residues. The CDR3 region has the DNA TGTGCCAGCAGCTTAGCGTGGGGGACTGACTTATACAATGAGCAGTTCTTC. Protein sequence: CASSLAWGTDLYNEQFF.